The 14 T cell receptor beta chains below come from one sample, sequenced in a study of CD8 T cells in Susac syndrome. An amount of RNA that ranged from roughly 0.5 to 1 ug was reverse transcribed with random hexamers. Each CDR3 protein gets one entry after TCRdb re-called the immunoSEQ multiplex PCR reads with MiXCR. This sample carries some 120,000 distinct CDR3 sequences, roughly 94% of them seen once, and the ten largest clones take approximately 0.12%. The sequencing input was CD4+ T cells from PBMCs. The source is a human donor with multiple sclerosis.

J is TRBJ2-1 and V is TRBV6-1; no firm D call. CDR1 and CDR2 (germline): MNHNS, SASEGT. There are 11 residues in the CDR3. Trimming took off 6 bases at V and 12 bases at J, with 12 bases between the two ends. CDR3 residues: CASSYELAQFF. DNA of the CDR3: TGTGCCAGCAGCTATGAACTGGCGCAGTTCTTC.

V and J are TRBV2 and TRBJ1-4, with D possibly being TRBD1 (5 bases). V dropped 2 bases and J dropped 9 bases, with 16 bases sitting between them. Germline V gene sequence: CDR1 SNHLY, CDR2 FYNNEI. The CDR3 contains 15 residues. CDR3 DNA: TGTGCCAGCAGTGAAATAGGGACCCAAAGTAAAAAACTGTTTTTT. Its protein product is CASSEIGTQSKKLFF.

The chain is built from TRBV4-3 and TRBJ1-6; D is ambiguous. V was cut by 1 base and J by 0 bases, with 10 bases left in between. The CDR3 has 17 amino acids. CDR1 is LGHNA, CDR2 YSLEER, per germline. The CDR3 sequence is CASSQVIGSSYNSPLHF. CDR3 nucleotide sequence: TGCGCCAGCAGCCAAGTAATTGGAAGCTCCTATAATTCACCCCTCCACTTT.

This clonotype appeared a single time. The CDR3 loop is CASSLALPGGNGYTF. DNA for the CDR3: TGTGCCAGCAGCTTAGCGCTCCCAGGGGGCAATGGCTACACCTTC. This sequence joins TRBV7-2 and TRBJ1-2; 8 bases align to TRBD1. From germline, CDR1 is SGHTA and CDR2 FQGNSA. V lost 0 bases, J lost 6 bases, and 6 bases stayed unmatched. This CDR3 region has 15 residues.

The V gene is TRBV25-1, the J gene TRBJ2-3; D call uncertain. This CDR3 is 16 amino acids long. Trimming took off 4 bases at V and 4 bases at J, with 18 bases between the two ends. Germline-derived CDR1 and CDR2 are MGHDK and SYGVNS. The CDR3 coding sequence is TGTGCCAGCAGTGTCCTTTCTGGCAGATTTGCAGATACGCAGTATTTT. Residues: CASSVLSGRFADTQYF.

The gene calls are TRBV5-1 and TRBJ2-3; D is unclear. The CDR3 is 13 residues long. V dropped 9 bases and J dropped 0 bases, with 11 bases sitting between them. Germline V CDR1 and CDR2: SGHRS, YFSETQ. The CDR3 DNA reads TGCGCCACCCAATCAGCTAGCACAGATACGCAGTATTTT. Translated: CATQSASTDTQYF.

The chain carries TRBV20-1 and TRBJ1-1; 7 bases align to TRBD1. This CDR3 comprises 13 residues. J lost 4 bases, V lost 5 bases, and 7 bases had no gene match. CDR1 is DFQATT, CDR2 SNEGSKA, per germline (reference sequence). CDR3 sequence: CSAREGAATEAFF. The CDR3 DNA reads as TGCAGTGCTCGTGAGGGGGCGGCCACTGAAGCTTTCTTT.

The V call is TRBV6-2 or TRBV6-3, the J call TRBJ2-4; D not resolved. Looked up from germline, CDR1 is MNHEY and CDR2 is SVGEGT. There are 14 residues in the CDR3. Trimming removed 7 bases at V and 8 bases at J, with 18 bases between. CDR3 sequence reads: CASTPVGVADIQYF. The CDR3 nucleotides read TGTGCCAGCACTCCGGTTGGCGTAGCAGACATTCAGTACTTC.

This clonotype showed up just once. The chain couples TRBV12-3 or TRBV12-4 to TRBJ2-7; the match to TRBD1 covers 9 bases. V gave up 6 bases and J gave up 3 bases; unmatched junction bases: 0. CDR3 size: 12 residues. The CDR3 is CASRGQGYEQYF. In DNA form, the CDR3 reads TGTGCCAGCAGGGGACAGGGCTACGAGCAGTACTTC.

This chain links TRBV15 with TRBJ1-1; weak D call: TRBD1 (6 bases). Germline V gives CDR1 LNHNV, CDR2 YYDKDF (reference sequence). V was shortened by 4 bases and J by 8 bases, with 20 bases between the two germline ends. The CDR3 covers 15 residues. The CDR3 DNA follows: TGTGCCACCAGCACCACCCGGAGGGGGTTTGGGGAAGCTTTCTTT. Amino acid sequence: CATSTTRRGFGEAFF.

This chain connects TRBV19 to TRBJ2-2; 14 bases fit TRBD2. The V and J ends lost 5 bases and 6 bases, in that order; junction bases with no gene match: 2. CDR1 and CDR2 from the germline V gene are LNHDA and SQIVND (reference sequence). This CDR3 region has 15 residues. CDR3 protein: CASSRLAGGAGELFF. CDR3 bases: TGTGCCAGTAGTCGACTAGCGGGAGGGGCCGGGGAGCTGTTTTTT.

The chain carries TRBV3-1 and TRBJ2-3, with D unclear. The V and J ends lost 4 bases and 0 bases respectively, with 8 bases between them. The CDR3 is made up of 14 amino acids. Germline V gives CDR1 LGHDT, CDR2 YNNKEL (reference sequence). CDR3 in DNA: TGTGCCAGCAGCCTTCTCGGTAGCACAGATACGCAGTATTTT. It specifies CASSLLGSTDTQYF.

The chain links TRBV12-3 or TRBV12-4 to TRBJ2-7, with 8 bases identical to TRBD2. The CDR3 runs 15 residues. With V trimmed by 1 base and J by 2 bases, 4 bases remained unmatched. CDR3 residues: CASSLGLAGAYEQYF. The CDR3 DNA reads TGTGCCAGCAGTTTAGGGCTAGCGGGCGCCTACGAGCAGTACTTC.

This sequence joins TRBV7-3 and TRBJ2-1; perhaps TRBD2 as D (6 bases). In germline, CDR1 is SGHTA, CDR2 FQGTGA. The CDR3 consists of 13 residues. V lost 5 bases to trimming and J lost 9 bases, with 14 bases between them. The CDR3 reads CASSPTLEGEQFF. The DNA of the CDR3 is TGTGCCAGCAGCCCAACGCTGGAGGGTGAGCAGTTCTTC.